These 25 T cell receptor beta chains were sequenced from one sample in a study. TCRdb reprocessed the RT-PCR reads with MiXCR, giving one entry per CDR3 protein. The sample includes approximately 720,000 distinct CDR3 sequences, 13% to 15% of them seen just once. The sample taken for sequencing was memory CD4+ T cells from blood. The receptors were gathered from a female donor in good health, serving as a healthy control.

The CDR3 DNA reads TGCGCCAGCAGCTTGGACGTGGGGCTAAAGACCCAGTACTTC. The encoded protein is CASSLDVGLKTQYF. The genes are TRBV5-1 and TRBJ2-5, with a tentative D call TRBD1 (5 bases). Germline CDR1 reads SGHRS; CDR2 reads YFSETQ. The CDR3 is 14 amino acids. Trimming stripped 0 bases from V and 6 bases from J, with 12 bases between.

This clonotype occurred a few times. This chain uses TRBV5-1 with TRBJ2-5, with D perhaps matching TRBD2 (6 bases). Germline V gene data show CDR1 as SGHRS and CDR2 as YFSETQ. Trimming removed 4 bases from V and 3 bases from J, with 16 bases in between. This CDR3 is built from 15 residues. The CDR3 reads CASSPGVAAKETQYF. As DNA, the CDR3 is TGCGCCAGCAGCCCCGGGGTAGCGGCCAAAGAGACCCAGTACTTC.

The chain links TRBV5-1 to TRBJ2-5, with 7 bases matching TRBD1. This CDR3 contains 14 residues. The germline V gene has CDR1 SGHRS and CDR2 YFSETQ. V shed 4 bases, J shed 2 bases, and the junction held 5 bases outside the gene matches. CDR3 protein: CASSPLGQQETQYF. The CDR3, as DNA: TGCGCCAGCAGCCCCCTGGGACAGCAAGAGACCCAGTACTTC.

This clonotype was counted only a few times. The rearrangement joins TRBV24-1 to TRBJ2-1; 12 bases are a match to TRBD2. The germline CDR1 and CDR2 sequences are KGHDR and SFDVKD. CDR3 size: 16 residues. J was trimmed by 8 bases and V by 3 bases; bases with no gene match: 7. The CDR3 DNA reads TGTGCCACCAGTGATCCTGGGGGGACTAGCGGGCATGAGCAGTTCTTC. Its protein is CATSDPGGTSGHEQFF.

The V call is TRBV7-3, the J call TRBJ2-7, with 7 bases that match TRBD2. The V segment lost 5 bases and the J segment 6 bases; nucleotides outside the gene matches: 16. The CDR3 consists of 16 residues. Germline V gene lookup returns CDR1 SGHTA and CDR2 FQGTGA. CDR3: CASSLEGRSGASEQYF. In DNA, the CDR3 is TGTGCCAGCAGCCTGGAGGGGCGGAGCGGGGCGAGCGAGCAGTACTTC.

The chain couples TRBV25-1 to TRBJ1-6, with TRBD1 as a possible D gene (5 bases). The CDR3 runs to 14 residues. V lost 5 bases and J 10 bases, leaving 15 bases between the germline ends. CDR1 is MGHDK and CDR2 is SYGVNS in the germline V gene. Here the CDR3 DNA reads TGTGCCAGCAGTCGAGGGTTGGGGGGGTCACCCCTCCACTTT. This translates into CASSRGLGGSPLHF.

This clonotype was seen more than once but under ten times. The chain has TRBV27 and TRBJ1-2; D is undetermined. Between the trimmed V and J ends, which lost 3 bases and 2 bases, there was a span of 10 bases. The germline V gene has CDR1 MNHEY and CDR2 SMNVEV (reference sequence). CDR3 length: 14 residues. As DNA, the CDR3 is TGTGCCAGCAGTTTTGCCGGGCCCAACTATGGCTACACCTTC. Its protein is CASSFAGPNYGYTF.

This clonotype was seen a handful of times. The chain couples TRBV28 to TRBJ2-1; 12 bases align to TRBD2. Germline-derived CDR1 and CDR2 are MDHEN and SYDVKM. The CDR3 loop spans 12 amino acids. V lost 1 base, J lost 16 bases, and 2 bases stayed unmatched. CDR3 sequence (DNA): TGTGCCAGCAGTTTATCTAGCGGGAGGGGATTCTTC. Protein sequence: CASSLSSGRGFF.

V usage is TRBV7-2 and J usage is TRBJ2-7; 10 bases agree with TRBD2. J was trimmed by 0 bases and V by 2 bases; bases with no gene match: 1. In germline, CDR1 is SGHTA, CDR2 FQGNSA. This CDR3 contains 15 residues. The CDR3 nucleotides are TGTGCCAGCAGCTTACAGCGGGGGGGCTCCTACGAGCAGTACTTC. It encodes CASSLQRGGSYEQYF.

This clonotype was seen at least ten times. This chain joins TRBV20-1 and TRBJ2-1; 16 positions match TRBD2. Per germline, CDR1 DFQATT and CDR2 SNEGSKA (reference sequence). The V segment lost 4 bases and the J segment 1 base; nucleotides outside the gene matches: 4. The CDR3 covers 17 residues. CDR3 DNA: TGCAGTGCTACCGGGACTAGCGGGAGGGGATCCTACAATGAGCAGTTCTTC. Amino acid sequence: CSATGTSGRGSYNEQFF.

In this sample, this clonotype turned up a few times. The chain carries TRBV20-1 and TRBJ2-7, with a tentative D call TRBD1 (5 bases). The CDR3 has 13 amino acids. The germline gives CDR1 DFQATT, CDR2 SNEGSKA (reference sequence). V was shortened by 6 bases and J by 2 bases, with 14 bases between the two germline ends. DNA for the CDR3: TGCAGTGCCACCCCGACAGCCGCCTACGAGCAGTACTTC. Translated: CSATPTAAYEQYF.

The V and J genes are TRBV7-2 and TRBJ2-1, with TRBD1 matching 9 bases. Germline CDR1 reads SGHTA; CDR2 reads FQGNSA. After removal of 5 bases from V and 2 bases from J, the junction contained 4 bases not matched to a gene. The CDR3 contains 15 residues. CDR3 sequence reads: CASSRGTGPYNEQFF. CDR3 DNA: TGTGCCAGCAGCAGAGGGACAGGGCCCTACAATGAGCAGTTCTTC.

This clonotype has at least ten counts. The rearrangement joins TRBV7-2 to TRBJ2-7, with unresolved D. The V gene's germline CDR1 is SGHTA and CDR2 FQGNSA. Trimming removed 5 bases at V and 2 bases at J, with 4 bases between. This CDR3 has 11 amino acids. Here the CDR3 DNA reads TGTGCCAGCAGCCGGGCCTACGAGCAGTACTTC. Translated, it gives CASSRAYEQYF. Based on the CDR3 plus reference TRBV7-2 and TRBJ2-7, the full variable domain is GAGVSQSPSNKVTEKGKDVELRCDPISGHTALYWYRQSLGQGLEFLIYFQGNSAPDKSGLPSDRFSAERTGGSVSTLTIQRTQQEDSAVYLCASSRAYEQYFGPGTRLTVT.

This clonotype was counted only a few times. The V call is TRBV5-6, the J call TRBJ2-4, with 8 nucleotides matching TRBD1. Trimming removed 5 bases from V and 5 bases from J; junction bases left unmatched: 3. Germline CDR1 SGHDT, CDR2 YYEEEE. This CDR3 spans 13 amino acids. As DNA, the CDR3 is TGTGCCAGCAGAACGACAGGGGAAAACATTCAGTACTTC. Its translation: CASRTTGENIQYF.

The genes are TRBV20-1 and TRBJ2-3, with 8 bases identical to TRBD2. This CDR3 spans 14 amino acids. CDR1 is DFQATT, CDR2 SNEGSKA, per germline (reference sequence). V lost 5 bases to trimming and J lost 7 bases; unmatched junction nucleotides: 11. CDR3: CSAGPGLAPNTQYF. CDR3 DNA: TGCAGTGCTGGCCCCGGACTAGCTCCTAATACGCAGTATTTT.

The chain carries TRBV20-1 and TRBJ1-5; no firm D call. With 0 bases removed from V and 0 bases from J, the gap between germline ends came to 24 bases. The germline V gene has CDR1 DFQATT and CDR2 SNEGSKA (reference sequence). The CDR3 has 20 amino acids. This chain's CDR3 is CSARDPGGGGGGYSNQPQHF. The CDR3 DNA follows: TGCAGTGCTAGAGATCCGGGAGGCGGTGGTGGAGGGTATAGCAATCAGCCCCAGCATTTT.

This clonotype was counted at least ten times. The V call is TRBV12-3 or TRBV12-4, the J call TRBJ2-7, with D unclear. CDR3 length equals 14 residues. V was cut by 2 bases and J by 3 bases, with 11 bases left in between. The CDR3 protein is CASSLNLEFYEQYF. CDR3 coding DNA: TGTGCCAGCAGTTTAAACCTAGAGTTCTACGAGCAGTACTTC.

This clonotype was counted many times. The chain links TRBV6-5 to TRBJ2-7, with TRBD2 matching 13 bases. V dropped 6 bases and J dropped 11; count of bases not matched to a gene: 10. This CDR3 region has 14 residues. Germline-derived CDR1 and CDR2 are MNHEY and SVGAGI. CDR3 region: CASRIPGLAGREYF. CDR3 DNA: TGTGCCAGCAGGATTCCGGGACTAGCGGGAAGGGAGTACTTC.

The table lists this clonotype with many counts. The chain combines TRBV7-2 with TRBJ2-3; possibly TRBD1 for D (6 bases). V was shortened by 5 bases and J by 2 bases, with 17 bases between the two germline ends. CDR3 size: 16 residues. Germline V gene sequence: CDR1 SGHTA, CDR2 FQGNSA. CDR3 DNA sequence: TGTGCCAGCAGCCCCCCTGGACAGCCCCTCACAGATACGCAGTATTTT. Amino acids: CASSPPGQPLTDTQYF.

Many counts were recorded for this clonotype. V is TRBV4-3 and J is TRBJ1-1; weak D call: TRBD1 (5 bases). Per germline, CDR1 LGHNA and CDR2 YSLEER. CDR3 length equals 15 residues. The V end lost 1 base, the J end lost 4 bases, and 13 bases lay between the germline ends. CDR3 in amino acids: CASSQASGYGTEAFF. The CDR3 nucleotides are TGCGCCAGCAGCCAAGCGTCAGGGTACGGCACTGAAGCTTTCTTT.

This clonotype has at least ten counts. The V gene is TRBV7-9, the J gene TRBJ2-6; the D is unclear. V was trimmed by 1 base and J by 3 bases, leaving 4 bases between them. Germline V gene lookup returns CDR1 SEHNR and CDR2 FQNEAQ (reference sequence). This CDR3 is 14 amino acids long. The DNA of the CDR3 is TGTGCCAGCAGCTTAGAGGGTGGGGCCAACGTCCTGACTTTC. It encodes CASSLEGGANVLTF.

V and J are TRBV20-1 and TRBJ2-7, with TRBD1 matching over 9 bases. The CDR3 contains 13 residues. With 1 base clipped from V and 4 bases from J, the junction kept 2 bases outside the gene matches. Germline V gives CDR1 DFQATT, CDR2 SNEGSKA (reference sequence). CDR3 nucleotide sequence: TGCAGTGCTAGAGTCGGGACAGGGTACGAGCAGTACTTC. Translating it yields CSARVGTGYEQYF.

The J gene is TRBJ1-6, the V gene TRBV28, with TRBD1 as a possible D gene (5 bases). Germline V lookup: CDR1 MDHEN, CDR2 SYDVKM. The CDR3 loop spans 16 amino acids. V shed 4 bases and J shed 8 bases, with 18 bases lying between them. This CDR3 reads CASSSLGVGMDSPLHF. CDR3 sequence (DNA): TGTGCCAGCAGTTCTTTAGGGGTTGGAATGGATTCACCCCTCCACTTT.

In its sample, this clonotype was seen many times. V usage is TRBV7-3 and J usage is TRBJ1-2, with 7 bases identical to TRBD1. CDR3 size: 16 residues. CDR1 SGHTA and CDR2 FQGTGA come from the germline V gene. Trimming cost V 2 bases and J 2 bases; bases outside gene matches: 8. The CDR3 DNA reads TGTGCCAGCAGCTTATATGATTCGACAGGGAACTATGGCTACACCTTC. This gives the protein CASSLYDSTGNYGYTF.

This clonotype was counted a few times. The rearrangement joins TRBV7-2 to TRBJ2-1; D is ambiguous. Deletions cut 5 bases from V and 9 bases from J, with 11 bases between. There are 12 residues in the CDR3. In germline, CDR1 is SGHTA, CDR2 FQGNSA. Written as DNA, the CDR3 is TGTGCCAGCAGCGTGCTAGTGCGTGAGCAGTTCTTC. Translated: CASSVLVREQFF.